This T cell receptor beta chain comes out of a study of spatial heterogeneity in lung cancer. Study-level background: Each time, sequencing found more beta-chain sequences than alpha-chain sequences.

This clonotype was recorded at least ten times. Antigen unknown. Findings and limits, study-wide: Whereas they appeared in blood less at follow-up, ubiquitous expanded tumor TCRs appeared there more at resection.

Unique molecular identifiers tagged every individual TCR cDNA molecule. TCRdb fed the 5' RACE reads into MiXCR, producing one record per CDR3 protein. The sample includes roughly 54,000 distinct CDR3 sequences, 6% to 9.5% of them seen just once. As for time point: sample taken at primary tumor resection. From tumor, nontumor lung or frozen PBMC, whole RNA was taken unsorted for sequencing. Just over 70 TRACERx patients with early, untreated non-small cell lung cancer donated samples. The source material was PBMCs, sampled at surgery. The clonotype comes from a female donor with early-stage non-small cell lung cancer.

The CDR3 loop reads CASSLPDRGTEAFF. DNA for the CDR3: TGTGCCAGCAGTCTACCAGACAGGGGGACTGAAGCTTTCTTT. V gene TRBV2 combines with J gene TRBJ1-1, with 9 bases matching TRBD1. There are 14 residues in the CDR3. Germline CDR1 is SNHLY and CDR2 is FYNNEI. V was clipped by 5 bases and J by 5 bases; unmatched bases: 6.